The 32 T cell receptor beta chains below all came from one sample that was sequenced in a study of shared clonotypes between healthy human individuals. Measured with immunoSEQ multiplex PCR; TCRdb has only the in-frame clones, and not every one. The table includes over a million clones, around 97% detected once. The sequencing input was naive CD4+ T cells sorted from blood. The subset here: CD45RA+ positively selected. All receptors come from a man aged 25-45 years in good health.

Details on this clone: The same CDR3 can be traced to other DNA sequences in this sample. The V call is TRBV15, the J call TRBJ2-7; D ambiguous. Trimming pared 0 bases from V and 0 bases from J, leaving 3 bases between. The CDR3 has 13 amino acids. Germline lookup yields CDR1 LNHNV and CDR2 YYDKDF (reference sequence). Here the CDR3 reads CATSREGSYEQYF. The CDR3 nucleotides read TGTGCCACCAGCAGAGAAGGCTCCTACGAGCAGTACTTC.

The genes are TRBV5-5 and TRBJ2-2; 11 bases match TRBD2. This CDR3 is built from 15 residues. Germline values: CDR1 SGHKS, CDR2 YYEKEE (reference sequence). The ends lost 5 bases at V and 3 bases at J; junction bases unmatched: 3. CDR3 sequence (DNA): TGTGCCAGCAGAACTAGCGGGAGTCACACCGGGGAGCTGTTTTTT. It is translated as CASRTSGSHTGELFF.

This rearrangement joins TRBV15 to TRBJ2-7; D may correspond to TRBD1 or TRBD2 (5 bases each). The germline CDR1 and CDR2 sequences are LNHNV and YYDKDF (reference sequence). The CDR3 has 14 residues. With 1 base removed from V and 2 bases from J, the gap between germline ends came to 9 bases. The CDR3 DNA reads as TGTGCCACCAGCAGAGTCAGGGACGCCTACGAGCAGTACTTC. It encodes CATSRVRDAYEQYF.

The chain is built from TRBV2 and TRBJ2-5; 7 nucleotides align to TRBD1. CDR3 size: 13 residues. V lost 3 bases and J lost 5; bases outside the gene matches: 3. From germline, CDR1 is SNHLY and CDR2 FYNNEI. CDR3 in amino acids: CASSDDRDETQYF. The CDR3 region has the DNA TGTGCCAGCAGTGACGACAGGGACGAGACCCAGTACTTC.

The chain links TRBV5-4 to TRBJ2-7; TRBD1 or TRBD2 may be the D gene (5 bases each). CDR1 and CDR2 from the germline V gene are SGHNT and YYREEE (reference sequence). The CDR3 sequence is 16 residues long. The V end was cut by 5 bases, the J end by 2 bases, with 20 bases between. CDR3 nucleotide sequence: TGTGCCAGCAGTAAGGACGGGGCTTCGCGACCCTACGAGCAGTACTTC. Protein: CASSKDGASRPYEQYF.

CDR3 DNA sequence: TGTGCCAGCAGCCATCCTACCCGTCCCCGGGAGCAGTTCTTC. It yields the protein CASSHPTRPREQFF. The rearrangement links TRBV5-4 to TRBJ2-1; unclear D gene. Germline loops: CDR1 SGHNT, CDR2 YYREEE (reference sequence). Trimming took 4 bases from V and 10 from J, leaving 18 bases between them. This CDR3 has 14 amino acids.

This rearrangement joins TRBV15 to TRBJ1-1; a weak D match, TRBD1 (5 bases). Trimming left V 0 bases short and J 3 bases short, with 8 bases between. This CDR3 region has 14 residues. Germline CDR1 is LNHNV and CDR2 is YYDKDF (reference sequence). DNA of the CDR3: TGTGCCACCAGCAGAGACAGGGTTTACACTGAAGCTTTCTTT. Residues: CATSRDRVYTEAFF.

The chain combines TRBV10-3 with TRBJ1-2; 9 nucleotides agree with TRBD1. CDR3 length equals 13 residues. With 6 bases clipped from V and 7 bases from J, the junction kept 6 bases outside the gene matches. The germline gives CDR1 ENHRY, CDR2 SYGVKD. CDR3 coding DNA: TGTGCCATCAGAACAGGGGGCAGAGGTGGCTACACCTTC. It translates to CAIRTGGRGGYTF.

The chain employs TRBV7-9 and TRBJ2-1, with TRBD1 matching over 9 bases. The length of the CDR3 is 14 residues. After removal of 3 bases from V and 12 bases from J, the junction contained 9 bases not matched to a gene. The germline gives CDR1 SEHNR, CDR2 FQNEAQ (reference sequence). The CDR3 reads CASSFGTGSGGQFF. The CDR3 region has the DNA TGTGCCAGCAGCTTTGGGACAGGGTCGGGCGGGCAGTTCTTC. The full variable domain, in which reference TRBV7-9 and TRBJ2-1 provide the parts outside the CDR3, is DTGVSQNPRHKITKRGQNVTFRCDPISEHNRLYWYRQTLGQGPEFLTYFQNEAQLEKSRLLSDRFSAERPKGSFSTLEIQRTEQGDSAMYLCASSFGTGSGGQFFGPGTRLTVL.

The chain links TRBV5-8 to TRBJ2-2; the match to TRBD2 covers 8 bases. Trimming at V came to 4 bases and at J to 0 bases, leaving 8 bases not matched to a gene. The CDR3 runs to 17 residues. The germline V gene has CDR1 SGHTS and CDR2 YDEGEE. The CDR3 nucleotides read TGTGCCAGCAGCCGGAGGGTGCGGGAGGCGAACACCGGGGAGCTGTTTTTT. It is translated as CASSRRVREANTGELFF.

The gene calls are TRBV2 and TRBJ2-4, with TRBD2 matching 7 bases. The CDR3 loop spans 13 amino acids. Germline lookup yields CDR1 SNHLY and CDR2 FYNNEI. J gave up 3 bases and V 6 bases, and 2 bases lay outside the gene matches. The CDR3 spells CASRGLFKNIQYF. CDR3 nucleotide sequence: TGTGCCAGCAGGGGACTATTCAAAAACATTCAGTACTTC.

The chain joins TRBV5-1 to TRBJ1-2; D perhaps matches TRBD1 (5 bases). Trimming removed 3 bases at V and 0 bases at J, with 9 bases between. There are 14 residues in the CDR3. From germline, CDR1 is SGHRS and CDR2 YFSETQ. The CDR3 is CASSSRVANYGYTF. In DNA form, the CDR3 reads TGCGCCAGCAGCTCCAGGGTGGCTAACTATGGCTACACCTTC.

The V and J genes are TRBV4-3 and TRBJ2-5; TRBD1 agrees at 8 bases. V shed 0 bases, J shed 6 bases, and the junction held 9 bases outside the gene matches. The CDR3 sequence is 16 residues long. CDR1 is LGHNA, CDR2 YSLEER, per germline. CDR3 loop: CASSQDPGGPTKTQYF. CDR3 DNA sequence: TGCGCCAGCAGCCAAGACCCAGGGGGCCCAACGAAGACCCAGTACTTC.

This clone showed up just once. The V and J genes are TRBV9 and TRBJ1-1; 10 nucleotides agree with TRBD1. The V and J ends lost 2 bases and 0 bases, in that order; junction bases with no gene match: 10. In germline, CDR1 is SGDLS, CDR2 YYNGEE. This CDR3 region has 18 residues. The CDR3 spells CASSVTPRQGAVNTEAFF. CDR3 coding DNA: TGTGCCAGCAGCGTCACCCCACGACAGGGGGCGGTGAACACTGAAGCTTTCTTT.

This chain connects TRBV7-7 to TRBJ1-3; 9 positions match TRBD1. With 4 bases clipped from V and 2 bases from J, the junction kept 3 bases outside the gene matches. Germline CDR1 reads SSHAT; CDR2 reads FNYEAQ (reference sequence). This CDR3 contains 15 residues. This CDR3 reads CASSSRQGAGNTIYF. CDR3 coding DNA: TGTGCCAGCAGCTCCAGACAGGGGGCTGGAAACACCATATATTTT.

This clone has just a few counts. The CDR3 DNA is TGTGCCAGCAGCTCTAGCAACACAGATACGCAGTATTTT. Translated: CASSSSNTDTQYF. The chain recombines TRBV7-3 with TRBJ2-3, with a weak D call TRBD2 (5 bases). Trimming removed 4 bases from V and 2 bases from J, with 7 bases in between. Germline loops: CDR1 SGHTA, CDR2 FQGTGA. This CDR3 is built from 13 residues.

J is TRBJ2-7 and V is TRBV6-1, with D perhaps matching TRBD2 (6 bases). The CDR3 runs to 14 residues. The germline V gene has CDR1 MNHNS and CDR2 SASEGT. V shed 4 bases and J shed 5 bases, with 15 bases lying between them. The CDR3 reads CASSAGRDFDEQYF. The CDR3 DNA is TGTGCCAGCAGTGCAGGCAGGGACTTCGACGAGCAGTACTTC.

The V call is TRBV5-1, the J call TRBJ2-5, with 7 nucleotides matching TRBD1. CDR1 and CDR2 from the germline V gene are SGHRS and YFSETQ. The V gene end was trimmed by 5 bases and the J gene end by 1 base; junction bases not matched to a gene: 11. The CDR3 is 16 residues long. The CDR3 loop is CASRGTAVKIQETQYF. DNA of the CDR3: TGCGCCAGCAGGGGGACAGCCGTGAAAATCCAAGAGACCCAGTACTTC.

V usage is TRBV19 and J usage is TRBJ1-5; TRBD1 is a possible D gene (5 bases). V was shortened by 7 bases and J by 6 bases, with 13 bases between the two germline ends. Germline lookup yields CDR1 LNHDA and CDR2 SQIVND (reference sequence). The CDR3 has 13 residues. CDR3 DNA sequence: TGTGCCAGTAACCCAGGGACCCCTCAGCCCCAGCATTTT. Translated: CASNPGTPQPQHF.

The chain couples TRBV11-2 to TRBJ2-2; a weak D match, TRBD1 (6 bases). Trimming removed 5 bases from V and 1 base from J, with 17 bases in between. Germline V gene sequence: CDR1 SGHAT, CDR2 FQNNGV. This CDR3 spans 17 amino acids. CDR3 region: CASSPAIGTMNTGELFF. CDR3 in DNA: TGTGCCAGCAGCCCAGCCATTGGGACAATGAACACCGGGGAGCTGTTTTTT.

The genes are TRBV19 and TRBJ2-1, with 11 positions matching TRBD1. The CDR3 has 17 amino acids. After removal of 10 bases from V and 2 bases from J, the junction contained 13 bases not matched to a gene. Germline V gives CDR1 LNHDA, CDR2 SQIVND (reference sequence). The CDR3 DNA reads TGTGCCAAAAACCTGCGACCGGGACAGGGGGCCTACAATGAGCAGTTCTTC. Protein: CAKNLRPGQGAYNEQFF.

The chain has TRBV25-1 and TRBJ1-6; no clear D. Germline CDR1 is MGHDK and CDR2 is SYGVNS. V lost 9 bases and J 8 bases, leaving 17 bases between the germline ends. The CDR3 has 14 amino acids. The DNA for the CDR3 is TGTGCCAGTCAAGATCCGGGAACGCATTCACCCCTCCACTTT. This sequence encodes CASQDPGTHSPLHF.

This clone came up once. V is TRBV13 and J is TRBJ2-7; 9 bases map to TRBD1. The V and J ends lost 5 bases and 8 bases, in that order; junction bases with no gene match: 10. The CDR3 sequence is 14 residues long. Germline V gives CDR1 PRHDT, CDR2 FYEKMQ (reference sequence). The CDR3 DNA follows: TGTGCCAGCAGCCTATCCCGGGACAGGGTCAAGCAGTACTTC. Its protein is CASSLSRDRVKQYF.

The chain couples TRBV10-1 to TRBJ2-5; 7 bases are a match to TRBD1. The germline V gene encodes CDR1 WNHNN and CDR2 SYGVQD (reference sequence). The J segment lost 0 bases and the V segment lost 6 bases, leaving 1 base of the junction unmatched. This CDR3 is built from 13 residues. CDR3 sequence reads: CASSQGDQETQYF. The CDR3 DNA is TGCGCCAGCAGCCAGGGGGACCAAGAGACCCAGTACTTC.

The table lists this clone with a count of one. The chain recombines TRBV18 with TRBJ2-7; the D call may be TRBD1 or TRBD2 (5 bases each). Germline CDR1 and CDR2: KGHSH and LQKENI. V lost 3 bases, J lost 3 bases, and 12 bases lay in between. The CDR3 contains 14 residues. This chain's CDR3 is CASSPARDGYEQYF. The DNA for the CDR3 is TGTGCCAGCTCACCCGCGAGGGACGGCTACGAGCAGTACTTC.

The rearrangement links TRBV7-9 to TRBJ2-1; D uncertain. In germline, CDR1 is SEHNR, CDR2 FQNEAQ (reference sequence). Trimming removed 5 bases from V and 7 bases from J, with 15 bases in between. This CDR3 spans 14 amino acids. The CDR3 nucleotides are TGTGCCAGCAGCCACCTAGACGTTAGGAATGAGCAGTTCTTC. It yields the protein CASSHLDVRNEQFF.

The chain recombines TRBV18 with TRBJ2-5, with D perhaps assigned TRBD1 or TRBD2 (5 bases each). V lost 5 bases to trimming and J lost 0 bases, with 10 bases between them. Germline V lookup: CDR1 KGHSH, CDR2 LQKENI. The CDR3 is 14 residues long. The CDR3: CASSMMGHQETQYF. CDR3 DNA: TGTGCCAGCTCAATGATGGGACACCAAGAGACCCAGTACTTC.

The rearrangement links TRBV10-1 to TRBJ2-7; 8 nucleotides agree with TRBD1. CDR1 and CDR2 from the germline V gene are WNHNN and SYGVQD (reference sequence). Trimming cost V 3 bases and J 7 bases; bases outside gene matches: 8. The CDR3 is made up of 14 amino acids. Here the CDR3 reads CASSEGRGRGEQYF. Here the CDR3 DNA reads TGCGCCAGCAGTGAAGGCAGGGGGCGCGGGGAGCAGTACTTC.

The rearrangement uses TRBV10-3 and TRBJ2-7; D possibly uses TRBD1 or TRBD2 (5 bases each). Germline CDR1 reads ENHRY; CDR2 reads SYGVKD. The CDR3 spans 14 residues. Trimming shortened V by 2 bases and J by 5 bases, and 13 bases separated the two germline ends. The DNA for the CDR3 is TGTGCCATCAGTGAGGCAGGGAGCGTGGACGAGCAGTACTTC. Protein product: CAISEAGSVDEQYF.

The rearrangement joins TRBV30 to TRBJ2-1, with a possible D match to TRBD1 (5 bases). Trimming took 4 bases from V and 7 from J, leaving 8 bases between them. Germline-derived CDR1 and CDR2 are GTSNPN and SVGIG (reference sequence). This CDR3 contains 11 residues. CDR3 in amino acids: CAWTQGNEQFF. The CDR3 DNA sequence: TGTGCCTGGACCCAGGGAAATGAGCAGTTCTTC. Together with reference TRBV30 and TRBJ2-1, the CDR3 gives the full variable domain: SQTIHQWPATLVQPVGSPLSLECTVEGTSNPNLYWYRQAAGRGLQLLFYSVGIGQISSEVPQNLSASRPQDRQFILSSKKLLLSDSGFYLCAWTQGNEQFFGPGTRLTVL.

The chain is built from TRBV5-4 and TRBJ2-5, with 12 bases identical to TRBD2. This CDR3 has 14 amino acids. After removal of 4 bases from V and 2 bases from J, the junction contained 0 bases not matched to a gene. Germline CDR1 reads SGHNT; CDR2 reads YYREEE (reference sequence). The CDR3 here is CASSLAGGQETQYF. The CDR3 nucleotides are TGTGCCAGCAGCCTAGCGGGAGGGCAAGAGACCCAGTACTTC.

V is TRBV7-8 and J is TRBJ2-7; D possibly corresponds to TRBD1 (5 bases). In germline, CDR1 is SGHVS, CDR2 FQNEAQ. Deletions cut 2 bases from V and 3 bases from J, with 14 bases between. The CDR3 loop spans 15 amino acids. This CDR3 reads CASSLMRTLNYEQYF. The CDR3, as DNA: TGTGCCAGCAGCTTAATGAGGACACTCAACTACGAGCAGTACTTC.